This T cell receptor beta chain was obtained from a study of T cells after somatic rescue of genetic block. The CDR3 length is 13 residues. From germline, CDR1 is SGHRS and CDR2 YFSETQ. V lost 2 bases and J lost 4, with 9 bases in between. This clone was seen more than once but under ten times. The assay was immunoSEQ multiplex PCR, and TCRdb's table has in-frame clones only and misses some. The sample has about 70,000 clones; roughly nine tenths are singletons. This TCR was recovered from a man aged 35 to 55. Sample: peripheral blood mononuclear cells (PBMCs). V and J are TRBV5-1 and TRBJ1-2; weak D call: TRBD1 (5 bases). Here the CDR3 DNA reads TGCGCCAGCAGCTTCCAGGGTAGCTATGGCTACACCTTC. Its protein is CASSFQGSYGYTF.